This T cell receptor beta chain is from a study of blood T cell repertoires in COVID-19 (TCRdb year 2020). Study-level background: Samples from collaborators originated in the United States, Italy and Spain and spanned both the acute and convalescent phases of COVID-19. Samples came from the ongoing ImmuneRACE study (first 160 participants) plus 1,254 subjects from 6 global collaborators. Where HLA class I and class II types were available, the types were taken from metadata supplied by the sample provider, not from assay-based typing. A freely available public database, intended as a resource for researchers studying the immune response to SARS-CoV-2, is where the repertoires were released. Subjects who had been exposed to COVID-19, were actively infected with it, or had recovered from it provided the deeply sampled blood TCRbeta repertoires that made up the dataset. The material from the prospective study consisted of cDNA or gDNA derived from T cells, B-cell-depleted T cells, or PBMCs. A de-identified subject ID, COVID-19 status, age in years and sex were almost always included in the sample metadata. What the authors observed across the whole study: The quantity of clinical and demographic metadata differed by source and by participant and was supplied without curation.

In the case of this clone: The target of this receptor is not known. No quality values exist for individual bases; no much larger clone is one base distant.

TCRbeta CDR3 regions were amplified from genomic DNA using the immunoSEQ Assay, a bias-controlled multiplex PCR. The paper's processing steps were these. Within the assay, amplification of reference gene primers was used to estimate how many nucleated cells each sample contained. Sequence reads were collapsed and filtered to measure the absolute abundance of every unique TCRbeta CDR3 rearrangement. For each sample, productive Simpson clonality was calculated by taking the square root of Simpson's diversity index across productive rearrangements. In its TCRdb copy, this immuneACCESS table keeps in-frame sequences only and misses some clones. Where compared with another copy, unresolved V genes explain less than half of these, and the others have no known cause. The V and J calls and clone size come from that table; D and trimming were worked out from the DNA. This sample gives approximately 44,000 clones in total; around nine tenths of them show up just once. The top ten hold 0.37% of the sample.

The CDR3 measures 15 amino acids from cysteine to phenylalanine. Just CDR3 DNA is preserved here, 45 bases in frame from base 1. Based on the germline V gene, the CDR1 and CDR2 sequences are SGHRS and YFSETQ. The V end loses 7 bases and the J end loses 3 bases, and a stretch of 16 bases separates them. One collaborating source in Seattle enrolled patients during active infection and followed them longitudinally through the course of disease. Whole blood was collected in K2EDTA tubes by collaborating institutions according to the institutions' own protocols. Collaborator samples were shipped for TCRbeta analysis as frozen whole blood, isolated PBMCs, or DNA extracted from either sample type.

The sequenced sample was peripheral blood. The V and J segments used are TRBV5-1 and TRBJ1-4; there is no confident call for the D gene. This sequence originates from a man in his fifties with COVID-19, enrolled during active disease. The nucleotide sequence is TGCGCCAGCCGGTCGCCGGAGCTGGCTAATGAAAAACTGTTTTTT. This sequence encodes CASRSPELANEKLFF.